The clone carrying this T cell receptor (beta chain) was seen only a few times. TCRdb reanalysed the 5' RACE reads using MiXCR and keeps one entry per CDR3 protein. The sample holds about 220,000 distinct CDR3 sequences, 5.5% to 7.5% seen once. This CDR3 spans 17 amino acids. V lost 4 bases and J lost 0, with 17 bases in between. Germline V CDR1 and CDR2: MGHRA, YSYEKL. This specimen belongs to a study of identical twins. This sample was shared with a second study, whose subject was T cells expressing NK-cell markers. From that paper: Underlying the TCR beta repertoires were sorted CD3+CD56+NKG2C+, CD3+CD56+NKG2C- and CD3+CD56-NKG2C+ T cells. Among the eight sequenced donors, seven tested HCMV-seropositive and one tested seronegative. Of CD8+ T cells, 1.0-7.0% belonged to dominant NKG2C+ clonotypes in 5 to 7 donors. Expanded NKG2C+ T cell clones had unclear HCMV specificity.

This sequence joins TRBV4-1 and TRBJ2-3, with a tentative D call TRBD2 (7 bases). This TCR derives from a woman younger than 35 in good health. The sample taken for sequencing was CD8+ T cells sorted from blood. The CDR3 is CASSRSGRGASTDTQYF. The CDR3 coding sequence is TGCGCCAGCAGCCGCTCGGGGAGGGGGGCTAGCACAGATACGCAGTATTTT.